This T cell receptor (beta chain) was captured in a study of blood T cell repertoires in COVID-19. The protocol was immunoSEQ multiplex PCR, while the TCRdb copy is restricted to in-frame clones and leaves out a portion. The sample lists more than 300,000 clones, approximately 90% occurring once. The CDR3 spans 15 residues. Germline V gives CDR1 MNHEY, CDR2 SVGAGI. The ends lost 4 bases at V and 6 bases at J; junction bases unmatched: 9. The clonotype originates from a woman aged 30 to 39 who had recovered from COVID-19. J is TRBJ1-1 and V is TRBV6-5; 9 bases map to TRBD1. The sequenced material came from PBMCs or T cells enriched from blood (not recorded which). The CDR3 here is CASSFPGQGKSEAFF. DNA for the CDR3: TGTGCCAGCAGTTTCCCCGGACAGGGGAAGTCTGAAGCTTTCTTT.